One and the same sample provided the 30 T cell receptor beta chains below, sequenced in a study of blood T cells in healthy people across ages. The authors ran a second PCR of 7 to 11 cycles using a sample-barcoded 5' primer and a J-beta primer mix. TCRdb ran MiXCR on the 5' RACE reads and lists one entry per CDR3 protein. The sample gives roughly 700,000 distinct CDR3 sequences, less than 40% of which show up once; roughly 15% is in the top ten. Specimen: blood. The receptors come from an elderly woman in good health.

The CDR3 is CASSKVGGSRDTQYF. Here the CDR3 DNA reads TGTGCCAGCAGCAAAGTCGGCGGGAGTAGAGATACGCAGTATTTT. The gene calls are TRBV21-1 and TRBJ2-3; the table's D call, TRBD2, has no DNA check behind it. TRBV21-1 is a documented pseudogene. The CDR3 is 15 residues long.

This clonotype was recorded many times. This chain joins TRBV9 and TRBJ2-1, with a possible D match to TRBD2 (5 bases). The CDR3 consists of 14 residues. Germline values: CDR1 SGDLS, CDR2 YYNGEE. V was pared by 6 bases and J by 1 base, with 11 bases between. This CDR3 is CASTRTSSYNEQFF. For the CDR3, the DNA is TGTGCCAGCACCCGGACTTCTTCCTACAATGAGCAGTTCTTC.

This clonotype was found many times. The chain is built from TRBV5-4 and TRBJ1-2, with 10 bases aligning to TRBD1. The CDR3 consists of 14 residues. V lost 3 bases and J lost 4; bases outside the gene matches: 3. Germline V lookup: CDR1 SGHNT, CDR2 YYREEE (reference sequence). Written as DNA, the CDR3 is TGTGCCAGCAGCTACCGGACAGGGGGCTATGGCTACACCTTC. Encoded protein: CASSYRTGGYGYTF.

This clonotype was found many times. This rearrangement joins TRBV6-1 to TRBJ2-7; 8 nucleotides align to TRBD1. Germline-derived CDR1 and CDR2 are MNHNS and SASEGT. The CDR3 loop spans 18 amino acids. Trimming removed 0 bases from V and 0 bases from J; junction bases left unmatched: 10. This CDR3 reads CASSEAFIGTGSSYEQYF. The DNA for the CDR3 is TGTGCCAGCAGTGAAGCGTTCATCGGGACAGGTAGCTCCTACGAGCAGTACTTC.

The CDR3 sequence is CASSTLAGAFQETQYF. The CDR3 nucleotides read TGCGCCAGCAGCACACTAGCGGGGGCGTTCCAAGAGACCCAGTACTTC. This rearrangement joins TRBV5-1 to TRBJ2-5; 11 bases line up with TRBD2. The V gene end was trimmed by 4 bases and the J gene end by 1 base; junction bases not matched to a gene: 6. This CDR3 has 16 residues. Germline-derived CDR1 and CDR2 are SGHRS and YFSETQ.

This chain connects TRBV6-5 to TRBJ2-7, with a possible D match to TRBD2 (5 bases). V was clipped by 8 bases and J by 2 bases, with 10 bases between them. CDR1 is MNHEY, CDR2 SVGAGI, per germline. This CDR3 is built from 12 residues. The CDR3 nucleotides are TGTGCCAGCCTATCGCGGGCCTACGAGCAGTACTTC. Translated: CASLSRAYEQYF.

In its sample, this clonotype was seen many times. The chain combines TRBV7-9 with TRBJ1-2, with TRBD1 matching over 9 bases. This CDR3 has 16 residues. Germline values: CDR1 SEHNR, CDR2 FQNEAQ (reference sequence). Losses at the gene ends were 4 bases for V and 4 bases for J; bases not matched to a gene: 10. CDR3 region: CASSSYRDRASYGYTF. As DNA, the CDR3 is TGTGCCAGCAGCTCGTACCGGGACAGGGCTAGCTATGGCTACACCTTC.

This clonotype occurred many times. CDR3 DNA: TGTGCCAGCAGTTACTCAGGAGCGGATAATTTAGATACGCAGTATTTT. This encodes CASSYSGADNLDTQYF. V usage is TRBV6-5 and J usage is TRBJ2-3; perhaps TRBD2 as D (5 bases). V was shortened by 0 bases and J by 5 bases, with 15 bases between the two germline ends. This CDR3 spans 16 amino acids. The V gene's germline CDR1 is MNHEY and CDR2 SVGAGI.

CDR3 DNA sequence: TGTGCCAGCAGCCGATATAATGAAAAACTGTTTTTT. Encoded protein: CASSRYNEKLFF. The chain links TRBV11-2 to TRBJ1-4; D ambiguous. CDR1 and CDR2 (germline): SGHAT, FQNNGV. The CDR3 is 12 residues long. V gave up 5 bases and J gave up 4 bases, with 5 bases separating them.

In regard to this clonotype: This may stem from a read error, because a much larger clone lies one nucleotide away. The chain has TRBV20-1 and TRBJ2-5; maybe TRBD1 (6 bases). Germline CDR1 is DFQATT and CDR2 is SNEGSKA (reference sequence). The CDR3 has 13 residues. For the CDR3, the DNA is TGCAGTACTAGACCGGACAGCCAAGAGACCCAGTACTTC. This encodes CSTRPDSQETQYF.

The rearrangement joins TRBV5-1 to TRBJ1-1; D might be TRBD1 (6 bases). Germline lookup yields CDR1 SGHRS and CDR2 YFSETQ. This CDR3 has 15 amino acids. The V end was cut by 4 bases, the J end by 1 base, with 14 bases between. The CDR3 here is CASSRGQSWNTEAFF. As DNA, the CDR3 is TGCGCCAGCAGCCGTGGACAGTCGTGGAACACTGAAGCTTTCTTT.

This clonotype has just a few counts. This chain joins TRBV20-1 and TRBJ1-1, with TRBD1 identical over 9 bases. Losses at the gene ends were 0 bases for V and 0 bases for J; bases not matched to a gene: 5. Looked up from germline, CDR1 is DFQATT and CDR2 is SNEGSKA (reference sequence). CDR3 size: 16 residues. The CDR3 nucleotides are TGCAGTGCTAGAGAGAACAGGGGGCGAGTGAACACTGAAGCTTTCTTT. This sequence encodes CSARENRGRVNTEAFF.

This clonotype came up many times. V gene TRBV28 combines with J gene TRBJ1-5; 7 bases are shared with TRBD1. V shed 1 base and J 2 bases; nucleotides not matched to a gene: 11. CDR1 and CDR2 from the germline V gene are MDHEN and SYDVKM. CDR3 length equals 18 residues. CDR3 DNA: TGTGCCAGCAGTTTATATTCTTACAGGGGCAGGGGCAATCAGCCCCAGCATTTT. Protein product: CASSLYSYRGRGNQPQHF.

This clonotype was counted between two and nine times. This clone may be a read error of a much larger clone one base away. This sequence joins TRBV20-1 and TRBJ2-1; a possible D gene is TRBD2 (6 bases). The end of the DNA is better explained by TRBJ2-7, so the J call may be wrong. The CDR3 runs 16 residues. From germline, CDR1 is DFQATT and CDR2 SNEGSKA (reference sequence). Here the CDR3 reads CSARAVWGVVDNEQYF. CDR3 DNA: TGCAGTGCTAGAGCCGTATGGGGGGTAGTGGACAATGAGCAGTACTTC.

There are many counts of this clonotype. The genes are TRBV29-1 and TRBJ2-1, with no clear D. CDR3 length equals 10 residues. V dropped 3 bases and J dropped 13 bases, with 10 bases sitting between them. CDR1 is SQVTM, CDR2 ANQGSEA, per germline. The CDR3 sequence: CSVDEAYQFF. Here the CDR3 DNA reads TGCAGCGTTGATGAGGCATACCAGTTCTTC.

CDR3 in DNA: TGTGCCAGCAGTGACCCGGGACGGATGAACACTGAAGCTTTCTTT. Translating it yields CASSDPGRMNTEAFF. The chain couples TRBV6-2 or TRBV6-3 to TRBJ1-1, with D possibly being TRBD1 (5 bases). The CDR3 totals 15 residues. Germline-derived CDR1 and CDR2 are MNHEY and SVGEGT. Deletions cut 5 bases from V and 0 bases from J, with 13 bases between.

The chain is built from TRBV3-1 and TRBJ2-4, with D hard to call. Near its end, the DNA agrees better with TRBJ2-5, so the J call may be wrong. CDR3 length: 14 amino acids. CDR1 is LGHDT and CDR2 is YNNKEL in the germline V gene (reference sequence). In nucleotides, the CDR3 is TGTGCCAGCAGGCCCGACAAGAAACAAGAGACCCAGTACTTC. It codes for CASRPDKKQETQYF.

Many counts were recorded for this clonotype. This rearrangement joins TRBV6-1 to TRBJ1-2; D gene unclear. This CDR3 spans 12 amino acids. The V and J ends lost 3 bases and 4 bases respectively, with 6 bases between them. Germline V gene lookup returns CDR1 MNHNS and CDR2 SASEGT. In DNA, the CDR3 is TGTGCCAGCAGTGACAGGTCCTATGGCTACACCTTC. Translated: CASSDRSYGYTF.

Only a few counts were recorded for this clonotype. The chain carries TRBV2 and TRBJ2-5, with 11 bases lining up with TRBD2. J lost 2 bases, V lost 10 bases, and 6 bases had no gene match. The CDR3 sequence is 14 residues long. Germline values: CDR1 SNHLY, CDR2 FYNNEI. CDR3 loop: CATFGTSGQETQYF. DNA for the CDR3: TGTGCCACCTTCGGGACTAGCGGACAAGAGACCCAGTACTTC.

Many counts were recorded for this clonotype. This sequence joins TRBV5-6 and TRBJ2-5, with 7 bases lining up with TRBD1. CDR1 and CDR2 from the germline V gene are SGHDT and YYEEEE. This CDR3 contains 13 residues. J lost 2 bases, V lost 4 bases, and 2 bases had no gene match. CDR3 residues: CASSLDRQETQYF. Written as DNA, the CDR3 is TGTGCCAGCAGCCTGGACAGGCAAGAGACCCAGTACTTC.

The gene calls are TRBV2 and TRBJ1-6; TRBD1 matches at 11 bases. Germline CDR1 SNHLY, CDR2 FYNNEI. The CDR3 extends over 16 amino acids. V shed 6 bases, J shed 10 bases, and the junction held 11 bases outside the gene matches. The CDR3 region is CASRGGQGARRSPLHF. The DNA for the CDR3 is TGTGCCAGCAGGGGAGGACAGGGGGCTCGTCGGTCACCCCTCCACTTT.

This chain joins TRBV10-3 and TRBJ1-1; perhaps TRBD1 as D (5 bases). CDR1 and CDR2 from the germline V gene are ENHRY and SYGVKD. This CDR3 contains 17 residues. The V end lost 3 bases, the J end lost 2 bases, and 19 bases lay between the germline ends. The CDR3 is CAISEPGRIQANTEAFF. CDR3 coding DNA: TGTGCCATCAGTGAACCGGGACGGATTCAGGCTAACACTGAAGCTTTCTTT.

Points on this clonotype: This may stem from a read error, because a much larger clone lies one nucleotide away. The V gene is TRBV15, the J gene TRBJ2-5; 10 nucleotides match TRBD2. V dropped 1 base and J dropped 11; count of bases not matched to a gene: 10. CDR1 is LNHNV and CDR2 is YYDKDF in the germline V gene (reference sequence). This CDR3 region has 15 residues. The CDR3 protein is CATSRGAGGYNEQYF. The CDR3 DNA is TGTGCCACCAGCAGAGGAGCGGGGGGGTACAATGAGCAGTACTTC. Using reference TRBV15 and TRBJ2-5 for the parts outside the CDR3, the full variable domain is DAMVIQNPRYQVTQFGKPVTLSCSQTLNHNVMYWYQQKSSQAPKLLFHYYDKDFNNEADTPDNFQSRRPNTSFCFLDIRSPGLGDTAMYLCATSRGAGGYNEQYFGPGTRLLVL.

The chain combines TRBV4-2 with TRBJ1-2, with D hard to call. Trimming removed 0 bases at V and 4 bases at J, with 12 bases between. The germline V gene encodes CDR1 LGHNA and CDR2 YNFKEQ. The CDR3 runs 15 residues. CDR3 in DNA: TGTGCCAGCAGCCAAGATGGAAAGAACCCCTATGGCTACACCTTC. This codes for CASSQDGKNPYGYTF.

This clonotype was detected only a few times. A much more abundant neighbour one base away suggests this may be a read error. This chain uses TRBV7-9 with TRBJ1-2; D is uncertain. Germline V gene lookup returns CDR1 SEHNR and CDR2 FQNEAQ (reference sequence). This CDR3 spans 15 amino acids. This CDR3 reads CACSLEFGSLGGYTF. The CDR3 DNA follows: TGTGCCTGCAGCTTAGAATTTGGATCGCTCGGTGGCTACACCTTC.

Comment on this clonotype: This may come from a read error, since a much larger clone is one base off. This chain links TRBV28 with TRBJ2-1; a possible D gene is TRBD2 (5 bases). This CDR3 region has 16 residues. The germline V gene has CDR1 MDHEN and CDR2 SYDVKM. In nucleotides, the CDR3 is TGTACCAGCTTCGCACTAGACAAAAGCTCCTACAATGAGCAGTTCTTC. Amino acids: CTSFALDKSSYNEQFF.

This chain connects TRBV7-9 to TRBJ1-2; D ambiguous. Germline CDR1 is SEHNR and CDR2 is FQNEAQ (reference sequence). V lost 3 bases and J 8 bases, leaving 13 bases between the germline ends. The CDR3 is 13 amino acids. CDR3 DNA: TGTGCCAGCAGCTTTGGAGGGAGGCGCGGCTACACCTTC. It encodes CASSFGGRRGYTF.

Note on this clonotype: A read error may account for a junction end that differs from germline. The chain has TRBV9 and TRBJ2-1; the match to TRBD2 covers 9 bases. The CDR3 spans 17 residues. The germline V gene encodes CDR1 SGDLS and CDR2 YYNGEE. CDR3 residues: CASNVALREGLKPEQFF. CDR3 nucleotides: TGTGCCAGCAACGTAGCTCTGCGGGAGGGCCTGAAACCGGAGCAGTTCTTC.

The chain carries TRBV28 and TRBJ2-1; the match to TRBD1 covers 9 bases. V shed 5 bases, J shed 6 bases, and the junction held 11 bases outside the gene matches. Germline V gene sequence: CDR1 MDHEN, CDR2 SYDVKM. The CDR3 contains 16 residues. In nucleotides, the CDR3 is TGTGCCAGCAGTGAAACCGGGACAGGGAATATCAATGAGCAGTTCTTC. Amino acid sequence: CASSETGTGNINEQFF.

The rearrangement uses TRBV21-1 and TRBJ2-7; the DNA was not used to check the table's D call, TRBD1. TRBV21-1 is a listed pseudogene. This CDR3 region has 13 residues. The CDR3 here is CASSIPQGYEQYF. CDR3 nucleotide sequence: TGTGCCAGCAGCATTCCACAGGGCTACGAGCAGTACTTC.